The 8 T cell receptor beta chains below come from one sample, sequenced in a study of CD8 T cells in Susac syndrome. RNA in amounts of roughly 0.5 to 1 ug was reverse transcribed with random hexamers. TCRdb recomputed calls from the immunoSEQ multiplex PCR reads with MiXCR, one row per CDR3 protein. The sample contains roughly 400,000 distinct CDR3 sequences, around 85% of which appear only once. The sequencing sample was made of CD8+ T cells from PBMCs. These receptors were taken from a human donor with multiple sclerosis.

The chain recombines TRBV19 with TRBJ2-1; D perhaps matches TRBD2 (6 bases). The CDR3 is 16 amino acids. Germline V gives CDR1 LNHDA, CDR2 SQIVND (reference sequence). V was cut by 2 bases and J by 1 base, with 12 bases left in between. CDR3 residues: CASSISLAISYNEQFF. The CDR3 DNA is TGTGCCAGTAGTATATCCCTAGCGATTTCCTACAATGAGCAGTTCTTC.

This clonotype was found once. The chain carries TRBV2 and TRBJ2-7; the match to TRBD1 covers 9 bases. CDR1 and CDR2 from the germline V gene are SNHLY and FYNNEI. CDR3 length: 16 amino acids. V trimming: 8 bases; J trimming: 2 bases; junction bases outside the gene matches: 13. Here the CDR3 DNA reads TGTGCCAGCGCCAGACAGGGGGGCCTTATGACCTACGAGCAGTACTTC. Translation gives CASARQGGLMTYEQYF.

The chain carries TRBV27 and TRBJ2-7; TRBD1 agrees at 8 bases. V gave up 7 bases and J gave up 4 bases; unmatched junction bases: 6. From germline, CDR1 is MNHEY and CDR2 SMNVEV (reference sequence). The length of the CDR3 is 13 residues. In DNA form, the CDR3 reads TGTGCCAGCACCGGACAGGGACGGTACGAGCAGTACTTC. This codes for CASTGQGRYEQYF.

V is TRBV12-3 or TRBV12-4 and J is TRBJ2-7, with D tentatively TRBD1 (6 bases). The V end lost 1 base, the J end lost 0 bases, and 19 bases lay between the germline ends. The CDR3 totals 18 residues. The CDR3 loop is CASSLEPTDRISSYEQYF. The CDR3 DNA reads as TGTGCCAGCAGTTTAGAGCCCACCGACAGGATCAGCTCCTACGAGCAGTACTTC.

The rearrangement joins TRBV29-1 to TRBJ2-7, with 10 bases matching TRBD2. The V gene end was trimmed by 6 bases and the J gene end by 1 base; junction bases not matched to a gene: 3. CDR1 and CDR2 from the germline V gene are SQVTM and ANQGSEA. This CDR3 is 13 amino acids long. The CDR3 is CSVLAGGSYEQYF. CDR3 bases: TGCAGCGTCTTAGCGGGAGGTTCCTACGAGCAGTACTTC.

The chain has TRBV5-1 and TRBJ2-5; 9 nucleotides line up with TRBD1. The CDR3 is 16 amino acids. The junction had 15 bases not matched to a gene; V was cut back by 5 bases and J by 7 bases. CDR1 is SGHRS, CDR2 YFSETQ, per germline. The CDR3 DNA reads TGCGCCAGCAGTGGTACAGGGGGCGAACCGAGATGGACCCAGTACTTC. Translation: CASSGTGGEPRWTQYF. Supplemented by reference TRBV5-1 and TRBJ2-5, the full variable domain reads KAGVTQTPRYLIKTRGQQVTLSCSPISGHRSVSWYQQTPGQGLQFLFEYFSETQRNKGNFPGRFSGRQFSNSRSEMNVSTLELGDSALYLCASSGTGGEPRWTQYFGPGTRLLVL.

The genes are TRBV2 and TRBJ2-5; 13 bases are shared with TRBD2. V lost 3 bases and J lost 5; bases outside the gene matches: 12. Germline-derived CDR1 and CDR2 are SNHLY and FYNNEI. There are 18 residues in the CDR3. The CDR3 coding sequence is TGTGCCAGCAGTGATTTGGGACTAGCGGGGCTTCGGGATGAGACCCAGTACTTC. It specifies CASSDLGLAGLRDETQYF.

The gene calls are TRBV14 and TRBJ2-7; maybe TRBD2 (5 bases). The CDR3 consists of 14 residues. Germline V CDR1 and CDR2: SGHDN, FVKESK. Trimming shortened V by 6 bases and J by 4 bases, and 16 bases separated the two germline ends. The CDR3 DNA follows: TGTGCCAGCAGACCCGTTGGCGGGCCTTACGAGCAGTACTTC. Translation: CASRPVGGPYEQYF.